Below are 11 T cell receptor beta chains sequenced from a single sample in a study of OX40 agonist ivuxolimab in advanced cancers. Here immunoSEQ multiplex PCR was the method, and the copy in TCRdb shows in-frame clones only, minus some. The table shows roughly 60,000 clones, with 90% to 95% occurring only once. The specimen comprised CD4+ or CD8+ T cells sorted from blood, sampled in a trial of the OX40 agonist ivuxolimab. The receptors stem from an adult with an advanced solid tumor such as melanoma, head and neck, liver or kidney cancer.

The chain employs TRBV9 and TRBJ2-2; TRBD2 aligns across 9 bases. With 0 bases clipped from V and 5 bases from J, the junction kept 8 bases outside the gene matches. This CDR3 has 17 amino acids. CDR1 is SGDLS and CDR2 is YYNGEE in the germline V gene. The CDR3 coding sequence is TGTGCCAGCAGCGTAGAGACTAGCGGAGCTTTAACCGGGGAGCTGTTTTTT. Translation gives CASSVETSGALTGELFF. Supplemented by reference TRBV9 and TRBJ2-2, the full variable domain reads DSGVTQTPKHLITATGQRVTLRCSPRSGDLSVYWYQQSLDQGLQFLIQYYNGEERAKGNILERFSAQQFPDLHSELNLSSLELGDSALYFCASSVETSGALTGELFFGEGSRLTVL.

V is TRBV12-5 and J is TRBJ2-3; the match to TRBD2 covers 9 bases. V lost 4 bases and J lost 4; bases outside the gene matches: 9. The germline V gene encodes CDR1 LGHNT and CDR2 FRNRAP. This CDR3 spans 16 amino acids. In DNA form, the CDR3 reads TGTGCTAGTGGTTCTCTGAGTAGCGGGAGCTCAGATACGCAGTATTTT. This sequence encodes CASGSLSSGSSDTQYF.

This clone was detected once. The V and J genes are TRBV6-6 and TRBJ2-3; 11 bases map to TRBD2. The CDR3 has 16 residues. V was pared by 5 bases and J by 6 bases, with 10 bases of the junction left unmatched. Germline CDR1 and CDR2: MNHNY and SVGAGI (reference sequence). CDR3 sequence: CASSLLAGGPRDTQYF. The CDR3 DNA reads as TGTGCCAGCAGTCTGTTAGCGGGAGGGCCACGGGATACGCAGTATTTT.

CDR3 residues: CASSELAGGSSYEQYF. In nucleotides, the CDR3 is TGTGCCAGCAGCGAACTAGCGGGGGGTAGCTCCTACGAGCAGTACTTC. The rearrangement uses TRBV7-6 and TRBJ2-7; the match to TRBD2 covers 12 bases. Germline V gene data show CDR1 as SGHVS and CDR2 as FNYEAQ. The CDR3 contains 16 residues. J lost 0 bases, V lost 5 bases, and 5 bases had no gene match.

The V gene is TRBV5-6, the J gene TRBJ1-2; 9 bases map to TRBD1. V lost 0 bases to trimming and J lost 5 bases; unmatched junction nucleotides: 5. Per the germline V gene, CDR1 is SGHDT and CDR2 is YYEEEE. The CDR3 has 15 amino acids. CDR3 sequence (DNA): TGTGCCAGCAGCTTGGCCGGGACAGGGCTTTATGGCTACACCTTC. This sequence encodes CASSLAGTGLYGYTF.

The V call is TRBV5-6, the J call TRBJ2-7; D is unclear. The V gene lost 3 bases and the J gene lost 0 bases, with 4 bases spanning the gap. The CDR3 is 12 residues long. Per the germline V gene, CDR1 is SGHDT and CDR2 is YYEEEE. For the CDR3, the DNA is TGTGCCAGCAGCTGGAACTCCTACGAGCAGTACTTC. Protein: CASSWNSYEQYF.

This chain connects TRBV5-6 to TRBJ2-2, with 10 bases fitting TRBD2. Germline loops: CDR1 SGHDT, CDR2 YYEEEE. There are 18 residues in the CDR3. Trimming at V came to 1 base and at J to 0 bases, leaving 6 bases not matched to a gene. The CDR3: CASSLLGLAESNTGELFF. CDR3 DNA sequence: TGTGCCAGCAGCTTGCTAGGACTAGCGGAATCGAACACCGGGGAGCTGTTTTTT.

This clone was seen once. The chain joins TRBV28 to TRBJ2-3; maybe TRBD2 (6 bases). The CDR3 has 14 residues. V was shortened by 2 bases and J by 2 bases, with 8 bases between the two germline ends. Germline V gene lookup returns CDR1 MDHEN and CDR2 SYDVKM. The CDR3 loop is CASSLRRDTDTQYF. CDR3 bases: TGTGCCAGCAGTTTAAGGAGGGACACAGATACGCAGTATTTT.

This clone was detected many times. This rearrangement joins TRBV6-5 to TRBJ2-7; no clear D. Trimming shortened V by 0 bases and J by 6 bases, and 9 bases separated the two germline ends. Germline CDR1 and CDR2: MNHEY and SVGAGI. The CDR3 length is 13 residues. In DNA form, the CDR3 reads TGTGCCAGCAGTTACTCGATGAGCGCCGAGCAGTACTTC. This gives the protein CASSYSMSAEQYF.

The chain is built from TRBV9 and TRBJ2-1; D not resolved. The germline V gene encodes CDR1 SGDLS and CDR2 YYNGEE. The CDR3 runs to 15 residues. The germline V and J ends were trimmed by 3 bases and 4 bases, with 14 bases remaining between them. The DNA for the CDR3 is TGTGCCAGCAGCGGGGTGACGGTCGGGTACAATGAGCAGTTCTTC. As protein: CASSGVTVGYNEQFF.

The gene calls are TRBV5-6 and TRBJ2-3; D is tentatively TRBD1 or TRBD2 (5 bases each). Trimming stripped 0 bases from V and 4 bases from J, with 6 bases between. Germline V gene sequence: CDR1 SGHDT, CDR2 YYEEEE. The CDR3 loop spans 13 amino acids. The chain's CDR3 is CASSLGDPDTQYF. The CDR3 DNA follows: TGTGCCAGCAGCTTGGGGGACCCAGATACGCAGTATTTT.